A single sample gave rise to the 31 T cell receptor beta chains below, sequenced in a study of spatial heterogeneity in lung cancer. Regarding time point: blood at routine non-recurrence follow-up after resection. Unsorted whole RNA samples from tumor, nontumor lung or frozen PBMC were sequenced. TCRdb re-derived calls from the 5' RACE reads in MiXCR, one entry per CDR3 protein. The sample includes about 25,000 distinct CDR3 sequences, about 6% seen only once; the top ten take roughly a fifth. The sequencing used PBMCs, collected at follow-up. These receptors all come from a male donor with early-stage non-small cell lung cancer.

The V call is TRBV7-2, the J call TRBJ1-4; D is uncertain. The V gene lost 4 bases and the J gene lost 5 bases, with 5 bases spanning the gap. The CDR3 sequence is 12 residues long. Germline lookup yields CDR1 SGHTA and CDR2 FQGNSA. The CDR3 here is CASSSTNEKLFF. In DNA form, the CDR3 reads TGTGCCAGCAGCTCGACAAATGAAAAACTGTTTTTT.

This clonotype was found many times. V and J are TRBV12-3 or TRBV12-4 and TRBJ1-3, with a possible D match to TRBD1 (5 bases). The CDR3 contains 16 residues. Trimming took off 3 bases at V and 2 bases at J, with 14 bases between the two ends. The CDR3 coding sequence is TGTGCCAGCAGTTTTAAGGGGCTCCCGCCTGGAAACACCATATATTTT. It specifies CASSFKGLPPGNTIYF.

The chain has TRBV7-8 and TRBJ1-5; no clear D. The CDR3 consists of 12 residues. Trimming took off 1 base at V and 7 bases at J, with 5 bases between the two ends. In germline, CDR1 is SGHVS, CDR2 FQNEAQ. The CDR3 DNA is TGTGCCAGCAGCTTAGAAATGCAGCCCCAGCATTTT. Its protein is CASSLEMQPQHF.

The CDR3 sequence: CASSPGTSGLAYEQYF. As DNA, the CDR3 is TGTGCCAGCAGCCCCGGGACTAGCGGGCTAGCCTACGAGCAGTACTTC. The chain links TRBV12-3 or TRBV12-4 to TRBJ2-7; 12 bases align to TRBD2. V shed 6 bases and J 2 bases; nucleotides not matched to a gene: 8. This CDR3 spans 16 amino acids.

This clonotype was detected ten times or more. The V gene is TRBV6-1, the J gene TRBJ1-5, with D hard to call. The CDR3 contains 13 residues. Germline V gene sequence: CDR1 MNHNS, CDR2 SASEGT. V lost 4 bases and J 7 bases, leaving 11 bases between the germline ends. DNA of the CDR3: TGTGCCAGCAGTGTTGGGGTAGAGCAGCCCCAGCATTTT. Amino acid sequence: CASSVGVEQPQHF.

This clonotype was counted many times. The J gene is TRBJ1-1, the V gene TRBV5-4; D uncertain. Trimming stripped 4 bases from V and 5 bases from J, with 18 bases between. Germline-derived CDR1 and CDR2 are SGHNT and YYREEE (reference sequence). CDR3 length equals 15 residues. CDR3 region: CASSPRVGGETEAFF. CDR3 DNA: TGTGCCAGCAGCCCCCGAGTTGGAGGCGAAACTGAAGCTTTCTTT.

There are many counts of this clonotype. The rearrangement links TRBV20-1 to TRBJ2-3; D unclear. Trimming pared 3 bases from V and 3 bases from J, leaving 10 bases between. CDR1 and CDR2 (germline): DFQATT, SNEGSKA (reference sequence). This CDR3 comprises 13 residues. CDR3 in DNA: TGCAGTGCTAGTATCAGCCGTACAGATACGCAGTATTTT. It is translated as CSASISRTDTQYF.

This clonotype was counted at least ten times. The chain is built from TRBV25-1 and TRBJ1-5; D remains unclear. Trimming took 4 bases from V and 0 from J, leaving 10 bases between them. Germline V gene sequence: CDR1 MGHDK, CDR2 SYGVNS. This CDR3 is 15 amino acids long. This CDR3 reads CASSGPTLSNQPQHF. The CDR3 DNA sequence: TGTGCCAGCAGTGGTCCAACGCTTAGCAATCAGCCCCAGCATTTT.

The table lists this clonotype with many counts. The V call is TRBV18, the J call TRBJ2-1; 10 bases line up with TRBD2. This CDR3 has 16 amino acids. Trimming removed 5 bases from V and 5 bases from J; junction bases left unmatched: 9. Germline V gene lookup returns CDR1 KGHSH and CDR2 LQKENI. The DNA for the CDR3 is TGTGCCAGCTCATCCCGTCGGACTAGCGGTCACAATGAGCAGTTCTTC. It encodes CASSSRRTSGHNEQFF. Using reference TRBV18 and TRBJ2-1 for the parts outside the CDR3, the full variable domain is NAGVMQNPRHLVRRRGQEARLRCSPMKGHSHVYWYRQLPEEGLKFMVYLQKENIIDESGMPKERFSAEFPKEGPSILRIQQVVRGDSAAYFCASSSRRTSGHNEQFFGPGTRLTVL.

This clonotype was counted many times. CDR3 protein: CASRDFRDREEKLFF. The CDR3 DNA is TGTGCCAGCAGAGACTTCCGGGACCGAGAGGAAAAACTGTTTTTT. This chain uses TRBV28 with TRBJ1-4; D is perhaps TRBD1 (5 bases). V lost 6 bases to trimming and J lost 8 bases, with 19 bases between them. Germline V gives CDR1 MDHEN, CDR2 SYDVKM. The CDR3 has 15 amino acids.

This clonotype was detected only a few times. The gene calls are TRBV15 and TRBJ1-5; a possible D gene is TRBD1 (6 bases). This CDR3 is 15 amino acids long. V was clipped by 0 bases and J by 7 bases, with 13 bases between them. Germline V gives CDR1 LNHNV, CDR2 YYDKDF (reference sequence). CDR3 coding DNA: TGTGCCACCAGCAGAGATAACAGGGTCAGACAGCCCCAGCATTTT. Encoded protein: CATSRDNRVRQPQHF.

Ten or more counts support this clonotype. The chain has TRBV7-8 and TRBJ2-2; D call uncertain. With 1 base removed from V and 1 base from J, the gap between germline ends came to 1 base. CDR1 is SGHVS, CDR2 FQNEAQ, per germline. The CDR3 length is 13 residues. The DNA for the CDR3 is TGTGCCAGCAGCTTAGGGAACACCGGGGAGCTGTTTTTT. Its protein product is CASSLGNTGELFF.

This clonotype was counted only a few times. This chain joins TRBV6-6 and TRBJ2-2; 8 positions agree with TRBD2. CDR1 and CDR2 from the germline V gene are MNHNY and SVGAGI (reference sequence). This CDR3 spans 15 amino acids. The J segment lost 2 bases and the V segment lost 6 bases, leaving 5 bases of the junction unmatched. CDR3 sequence reads: CASRPSGRNTGELFF. The CDR3 bases are TGTGCCAGCAGACCAAGCGGGAGAAACACCGGGGAGCTGTTTTTT.

This clonotype has ten or more counts. The genes are TRBV29-1 and TRBJ1-1; 8 bases are shared with TRBD1. This CDR3 is 14 amino acids long. The V segment lost 5 bases and the J segment 1 base; nucleotides outside the gene matches: 6. Per germline, CDR1 SQVTM and CDR2 ANQGSEA. CDR3 residues: CSVSRTGRNTEAFF. Here the CDR3 DNA reads TGCAGCGTTTCACGGACAGGGCGGAACACTGAAGCTTTCTTT.

This clonotype occurred many times. This chain links TRBV7-2 with TRBJ2-1; the match to TRBD1 covers 9 bases. Germline CDR1 is SGHTA and CDR2 is FQGNSA. The CDR3 is 15 residues long. The trim removed 5 bases at V and 9 bases at J, leaving 11 bases unmatched. Here the CDR3 DNA reads TGTGCCAGCAGCCTACAGGGGGCAGGGAACACTGAGCAGTTCTTC. Its translation: CASSLQGAGNTEQFF.

This clonotype was found many times. The chain joins TRBV5-6 to TRBJ2-6; D is unresolved. CDR1 is SGHDT and CDR2 is YYEEEE in the germline V gene. Between the trimmed V and J ends, which lost 0 bases and 0 bases, there was a span of 10 bases. CDR3 length: 17 residues. CDR3 DNA: TGTGCCAGCAGCTTGGTCAACAGTCTCTCTGGGGCCAACGTCCTGACTTTC. This sequence encodes CASSLVNSLSGANVLTF.

At least ten counts were recorded for this clonotype. The rearrangement uses TRBV28 and TRBJ2-7, with 8 bases identical to TRBD2. The length of the CDR3 is 15 residues. V trimming: 1 base; J trimming: 7 bases; junction bases outside the gene matches: 9. Per the germline V gene, CDR1 is MDHEN and CDR2 is SYDVKM. For the CDR3, the DNA is TGTGCCAGCAGTTTATTGCCTAGCGGGTGGGGGGAGCAGTACGTC. Amino acids: CASSLLPSGWGEQYV.

Ten or more counts support this clonotype. For the CDR3, the DNA is TGTGCCAGCAGCTTAACCCGGGGAGCCAAAAACATTCAGTACTTC. This codes for CASSLTRGAKNIQYF. The chain combines TRBV7-3 with TRBJ2-4; weak D call: TRBD2 (5 bases). Germline CDR1 and CDR2: SGHTA and FQGTGA. This CDR3 is built from 15 residues. V was pared by 0 bases and J by 0 bases, with 6 bases between.

The rearrangement links TRBV5-1 to TRBJ1-1, with a weak D call TRBD1 (5 bases). Trimming cost V 4 bases and J 4 bases, with 14 bases left between them. CDR1 is SGHRS, CDR2 YFSETQ, per germline. There are 14 residues in the CDR3. CDR3 DNA sequence: TGCGCCAGCAGCATAAAGCAGGGTGGCACTGAAGCTTTCTTT. Its translation is CASSIKQGGTEAFF. Complete variable domain (other parts from reference TRBV5-1 and TRBJ1-1): KAGVTQTPRYLIKTRGQQVTLSCSPISGHRSVSWYQQTPGQGLQFLFEYFSETQRNKGNFPGRFSGRQFSNSRSEMNVSTLELGDSALYLCASSIKQGGTEAFFGQGTRLTVV.

This clonotype is deemed medium-sized. This chain uses TRBV29-1 with TRBJ1-1; D is possibly TRBD1 (5 bases). The CDR3 sequence is 14 residues long. Germline CDR1 reads SQVTM; CDR2 reads ANQGSEA. The germline V and J ends were trimmed by 5 bases and 5 bases, with 18 bases remaining between them. The CDR3: CSVYGDPRRTEAFF. Here the CDR3 DNA reads TGCAGCGTTTATGGGGACCCCCGGAGGACTGAAGCTTTCTTT.

This clonotype was recorded at least ten times. The chain carries TRBV7-2 and TRBJ2-3, with 11 bases identical to TRBD2. V lost 5 bases and J lost 0; bases outside the gene matches: 4. The CDR3 extends over 16 amino acids. The germline gives CDR1 SGHTA, CDR2 FQGNSA. CDR3 amino acids: CASSPRTSGSTDTQYF. The CDR3 DNA reads TGTGCCAGCAGCCCAAGGACTAGCGGGAGCACAGATACGCAGTATTTT. The full variable domain, with the rest looked up from reference TRBV7-2 and TRBJ2-3, is GAGVSQSPSNKVTEKGKDVELRCDPISGHTALYWYRQSLGQGLEFLIYFQGNSAPDKSGLPSDRFSAERTGGSVSTLTIQRTQQEDSAVYLCASSPRTSGSTDTQYFGPGTRLTVL.

This clonotype was seen more than once but under ten times. The CDR3, as DNA: TGCGCCAGCAGCCAAGGACACCCCCAAGAGACCCAGTACTTC. Translation: CASSQGHPQETQYF. The chain has TRBV4-3 and TRBJ2-5; no reliable D call. CDR3 length equals 14 residues. CDR1 is LGHNA, CDR2 YSLEER, per germline. Deletions cut 1 base from V and 1 base from J, with 7 bases between.

The chain joins TRBV2 to TRBJ2-7, with 7 bases identical to TRBD2. The CDR3 length is 16 residues. The V gene's germline CDR1 is SNHLY and CDR2 FYNNEI. V shed 6 bases, J shed 4 bases, and the junction held 15 bases outside the gene matches. As DNA, the CDR3 is TGTGCCAGCAGCCGGGGCGGGAGTCGGGTCGGGTACGAGCAGTACGTC. Translation gives CASSRGGSRVGYEQYV.

This clonotype was seen ten or more times. V usage is TRBV13 and J usage is TRBJ1-1; D call uncertain. V was clipped by 6 bases and J by 0 bases, with 2 bases between them. This CDR3 has 11 residues. Per the germline V gene, CDR1 is PRHDT and CDR2 is FYEKMQ (reference sequence). The CDR3 region has the DNA TGTGCCAGCAGGCTGAACACTGAAGCTTTCTTT. Protein: CASRLNTEAFF.

This clonotype was counted at least ten times. The CDR3 loop reads CASSPITGAGFEQFF. CDR3 nucleotides: TGTGCCAGCAGTCCAATAACGGGGGCGGGCTTCGAGCAGTTCTTC. This chain connects TRBV7-6 to TRBJ2-1; D may match TRBD1 or TRBD2 (6 bases each). The CDR3 spans 15 residues. Germline V gives CDR1 SGHVS, CDR2 FNYEAQ. V gave up 6 bases and J gave up 10 bases, with 22 bases separating them.

The chain couples TRBV25-1 to TRBJ1-3; D is undetermined. V lost 5 bases, J lost 4 bases, and 9 bases lay in between. CDR1 is MGHDK, CDR2 SYGVNS, per germline. The CDR3 is made up of 13 amino acids. CDR3 in amino acids: CASSSLYGNTIYF. CDR3 DNA: TGTGCCAGCAGTTCACTCTACGGAAACACCATATATTTT.

The chain joins TRBV6-2 or TRBV6-3 to TRBJ2-1, with 10 bases lining up with TRBD1. CDR1 and CDR2 from the germline V gene are MNHEY and SVGEGT. CDR3 length: 15 amino acids. The V and J ends lost 6 bases and 8 bases, in that order; junction bases with no gene match: 10. Here the CDR3 DNA reads TGTGCCAGCAGGCCCACCGGGACAGGGGACGATGAGCAGTTCTTC. Translated, it gives CASRPTGTGDDEQFF.

This clonotype was found many times. The chain has TRBV29-1 and TRBJ1-4, with no clear D. CDR3 length: 13 amino acids. CDR1 is SQVTM and CDR2 is ANQGSEA in the germline V gene. Deletions cut 3 bases from V and 5 bases from J, with 10 bases between. The CDR3 DNA follows: TGCAGCGTTGAGGAAATCAGGAATGAAAAACTGTTTTTT. Its protein product is CSVEEIRNEKLFF.

This clonotype was seen a handful of times. This chain joins TRBV19 and TRBJ2-1; 14 bases line up with TRBD2. The length of the CDR3 is 18 residues. After removal of 3 bases from V and 8 bases from J, the junction contained 12 bases not matched to a gene. Per the germline V gene, CDR1 is LNHDA and CDR2 is SQIVND (reference sequence). This CDR3 is CASSMGKTGTSGSYEQFF. In nucleotides, the CDR3 is TGTGCCAGTAGTATGGGCAAGACGGGGACTAGCGGGAGCTATGAGCAGTTCTTC. Using reference TRBV19 and TRBJ2-1 for the parts outside the CDR3, the full variable domain is DGGITQSPKYLFRKEGQNVTLSCEQNLNHDAMYWYRQDPGQGLRLIYYSQIVNDFQKGDIAEGYSVSREKKESFPLTVTSAQKNPTAFYLCASSMGKTGTSGSYEQFFGPGTRLTVL.

This clonotype was picked up a small number of times. This chain joins TRBV29-1 and TRBJ1-2; a weak D match, TRBD1 (6 bases). Germline V gene data show CDR1 as SQVTM and CDR2 as ANQGSEA. V lost 3 bases, J lost 5 bases, and 13 bases lay in between. This CDR3 contains 13 residues. As DNA, the CDR3 is TGCAGCGTTGATTTGGAGGGGGGATATGGCTACACCTTC. It translates to CSVDLEGGYGYTF.

The J gene is TRBJ2-3, the V gene TRBV12-3 or TRBV12-4; 8 bases map to TRBD2. V lost 2 bases, J lost 1 base, and 8 bases stayed unmatched. This CDR3 spans 17 amino acids. CDR3 sequence (DNA): TGTGCCAGCAGTTTATTAGCAGGGACTAGTGGCACAGATACGCAGTATTTT. Its translation is CASSLLAGTSGTDTQYF.